The rows below give T cell receptor beta chains drawn from one sample of a study of T-cell memory formation after mild COVID-19. MiXCR, applied by TCRdb to the 5' RACE reads, yields one record per CDR3 protein. This table has approximately 250,000 distinct CDR3 sequences, roughly a sixth appearing once. Sample: PBMCs or a T cell subset sorted from them (not recorded which). The receptors here all came from a man aged 18 to 29 who had mild COVID-19 (a few samples of this study predate the infection). Cell type and time point are not known. Both conserved end residues are part of each CDR3. A D gene is named only where the DNA matches it firmly. Only some rows state a clone size, as once, few, many or a class for expanded clones.

TRBJ2-3,TRBV15,-,15,TRBD2,CATSMQRGGTDTQYF,TGTGCCACCAGCATGCAGCGGGGGGGCACAGATACGCAGTATTTT
TRBJ2-1,TRBV3-1,-,19,TRBD2,CASSLKRSSGGTSYNEQFF,TGTGCCAGCAGCCTCAAAAGGAGTAGCGGGGGGACCTCCTACAATGAGCAGTTCTTC
TRBJ1-5,TRBV19,once,15,-,CASSADGQNNQPQHF,TGTGCCAGTAGTGCCGATGGACAGAACAATCAGCCCCAGCATTTT
TRBJ1-4,TRBV7-9,once,15,TRBD1,CASSSFGTVGEKLFF,TGTGCCAGCAGCTCGTTTGGGACAGTCGGGGAAAAACTGTTTTTT
TRBJ1-1,TRBV30,-,14,-,CAWSKGLGGTEAFF,TGTGCCTGGAGTAAAGGGTTAGGAGGGACTGAAGCTTTCTTT
TRBJ1-1,TRBV12-3/TRBV12-4,few,14,-,CASSFRIHYTEAFF,TGTGCCAGCAGTTTCCGGATACATTACACTGAAGCTTTCTTT
TRBJ2-4,TRBV10-3,-,13,TRBD1,CAISDGTARVQYF,TGTGCCATCAGTGACGGGACAGCTAGAGTTCAGTACTTC
TRBJ1-1,TRBV29-1,few,11,-,CSVQGTTEAFF,TGCAGCGTTCAGGGGACCACTGAAGCTTTCTTT
TRBJ2-3,TRBV10-2,few,14,-,CASSEPPSRDTQYF,TGCGCCAGCAGTGAGCCCCCTAGCCGGGATACGCAGTATTTT
TRBJ1-1,TRBV18,-,15,-,CASSPPSLSETEAFF,TGTGCCAGCTCACCTCCTAGCCTTTCGGAGACTGAAGCTTTCTTT
TRBJ2-2,TRBV5-1,few,13,-,CASSLIESGELFF,TGCGCCAGCAGCTTGATCGAGTCCGGGGAGCTGTTTTTT
TRBJ2-2,TRBV11-1,few,14,TRBD1,CASSSDRGHGELFF,TGTGCCAGCAGCTCCGACAGGGGCCACGGGGAGCTGTTTTTT
TRBJ2-3,TRBV9,-,15,-,CASSVEGFGTDTQYF,TGTGCCAGCAGCGTAGAGGGATTCGGCACAGATACGCAGTATTTT
TRBJ2-6,TRBV12-3/TRBV12-4,-,15,TRBD1,CASRPDRAGANVLTF,TGTGCCAGCAGACCTGACAGGGCCGGGGCCAACGTCCTGACTTTC
TRBJ2-4,TRBV10-3,few,15,-,CAISGSRGAKNIQYF,TGTGCCATCAGTGGTAGTCGGGGGGCCAAAAACATTCAGTACTTC
TRBJ2-5,TRBV3-1,-,14,-,CASSASTAQETQYF,TGTGCCAGCAGCGCGAGTACAGCTCAAGAGACCCAGTACTTC
TRBJ2-7,TRBV20-1,many,14,-,CSARDQERADEQYF,TGCAGTGCTAGAGATCAGGAAAGGGCCGACGAGCAGTACTTC
TRBJ2-4,TRBV18,-,14,-,CASSPTGEENIQYF,TGTGCCAGCTCACCAACTGGCGAAGAGAACATTCAGTACTTC
TRBJ2-7,TRBV4-1,few,15,-,CASSQDRGGIYEQYF,TGCGCCAGCAGCCAAGATAGGGGGGGGATTTACGAGCAGTACTTC
TRBJ1-5,TRBV27,-,15,-,CASSFLPGGDQPQHF,TGTGCCAGCAGTTTCCTGCCCGGGGGGGATCAGCCCCAGCATTTT
TRBJ2-2,TRBV7-6,-,15,-,CASRVSGLGTGELFF,TGTGCCAGCAGGGTATCAGGCCTGGGCACCGGGGAGCTGTTTTTT
TRBJ1-4,TRBV20-1,-,16,-,CSARQGPLTFNEKLFF,TGCAGTGCTAGGCAGGGGCCACTGACTTTCAATGAAAAACTGTTTTTT
TRBJ1-2,TRBV14,few,13,-,CASSQRTGYGYTF,TGTGCCAGCAGCCAAAGGACGGGGTATGGCTACACCTTC
TRBJ2-3,TRBV24-1,-,14,TRBD2,CATSAGGPSDTQYF,TGTGCCACCAGTGCGGGGGGGCCGAGTGATACGCAGTATTTT
TRBJ1-1,TRBV5-1,many,14,-,CASSLDRLNTEAFF,TGCGCCAGCAGCTTGGACAGATTGAACACTGAAGCTTTCTTT
TRBJ2-2,TRBV11-2,few,15,TRBD1,CASSPTGVAAGELFF,TGTGCCAGCAGCCCTACAGGGGTAGCCGCCGGGGAGCTGTTTTTT
TRBJ2-3,TRBV21-1,-,17,-,CASSKEWQGSSVDTQYF,TGTGCCAGCAGCAAAGAGTGGCAAGGGTCTTCTGTAGATACGCAGTATTTT
TRBJ1-4,TRBV7-6,few,18,-,CASSLVGGRLSPNEKLFF,TGTGCCAGCAGCTTGGTCGGGGGGCGACTAAGCCCAAATGAAAAACTGTTTTTT
TRBJ2-5,TRBV5-1,-,15,TRBD2,CASSLQGTSVETQYF,TGCGCCAGCAGCTTGCAGGGGACTAGCGTCGAGACCCAGTACTTC
TRBJ2-2,TRBV29-1,few,13,-,CSVVPPDTGELFF,TGCAGCGTTGTGCCTCCCGACACCGGGGAGCTGTTTTTT
TRBJ2-7,TRBV7-9,many,15,TRBD1,CASSLVGQGAYEQYF,TGTGCCAGCAGCTTAGTCGGACAGGGGGCGTACGAGCAGTACTTC
TRBJ1-6,TRBV4-1,few,16,TRBD1,CASSRPGTGGNSPLHF,TGCGCCAGCAGCCGACCGGGCACAGGGGGAAATTCACCCCTCCACTTT
TRBJ2-5,TRBV11-2,few,14,-,CASSLAPGRETQYF,TGTGCCAGCAGCTTAGCTCCGGGACGGGAGACCCAGTACTTC
TRBJ2-7,TRBV9,few,14,-,CASSAGGQRYEQYF,TGTGCCAGCAGCGCGGGGGGACAGAGATACGAGCAGTACTTC
TRBJ2-5,TRBV7-3,once,15,TRBD2,CARKIAGALQETQYF,TGTGCCAGGAAAATAGCGGGAGCCCTTCAAGAGACCCAGTACTTC
TRBJ2-5,TRBV7-8,few,16,TRBD2,CASSLGTSALRETQYF,TGTGCCAGCAGCTTAGGGACTAGCGCGCTGAGGGAGACCCAGTACTTC
TRBJ1-5,TRBV6-6,-,16,TRBD1,CASRARGSYSNQPQHF,TGTGCCAGCAGGGCCAGGGGGTCATATAGCAATCAGCCCCAGCATTTT
TRBJ2-2,TRBV18,many,13,-,CASSPGYTGELFF,TGTGCCAGCTCACCAGGGTACACCGGGGAGCTGTTTTTT
TRBJ2-7,TRBV7-9,few,13,-,CASSASGTHQQYF,TGTGCCAGCAGCGCCTCCGGGACACATCAGCAGTACTTC
TRBJ2-5,TRBV27,few,16,-,CASRPPGGGWRETQYF,TGTGCCAGCAGGCCCCCAGGTGGAGGGTGGCGGGAGACCCAGTACTTC
TRBJ1-2,TRBV18,few,13,TRBD1,CASGLGQFYGYTF,TGTGCCAGCGGATTGGGACAGTTCTATGGCTACACCTTC
TRBJ2-3,TRBV9,few,13,TRBD2,CASEAGGPDTQYF,TGTGCCAGCGAGGCGGGGGGCCCAGATACGCAGTATTTT
TRBJ1-5,TRBV12-3/TRBV12-4,few,15,TRBD1,CASSLRGQGVQPQHF,TGTGCCAGCAGTTTACGGGGACAGGGAGTCCAGCCCCAGCATTTT
TRBJ2-2,TRBV19,-,18,TRBD2,CASSRGLAGVSAVGELFF,TGTGCCAGTAGTAGGGGACTAGCGGGGGTGAGCGCTGTCGGGGAGCTGTTTTTT
TRBJ1-1,TRBV29-1,-,13,-,CSVGGVSNTEAFF,TGCAGCGTAGGAGGGGTGAGCAACACTGAAGCTTTCTTT
TRBJ2-2,TRBV29-1,-,14,TRBD1,CSVEAGGSNGELFF,TGCAGCGTTGAGGCAGGGGGCAGTAACGGGGAGCTGTTTTTT
TRBJ2-1,TRBV25-1,-,14,-,CASSEGGPYNEQFF,TGTGCCAGCAGTGAAGGGGGCCCGTACAATGAGCAGTTCTTC
TRBJ2-1,TRBV5-1,-,14,-,CATSGTADHNEQFF,TGCGCCACGAGTGGGACCGCGGACCACAATGAGCAGTTCTTC
TRBJ2-2,TRBV29-1,few,13,-,CSVGRTDTGELFF,TGCAGCGTCGGGCGGACCGACACCGGGGAGCTGTTTTTT
TRBJ2-1,TRBV5-1,-,16,-,CASSLLYGQGDNEQFF,TGCGCCAGCAGCTTGCTATACGGTCAGGGAGACAATGAGCAGTTCTTC